A selection of T cell receptor beta chains follows, all from one sample in a study of blood T cell repertoires in COVID-19. The method was immunoSEQ multiplex PCR; TCRdb's version includes in-frame clones alone and lacks a portion of them. The table has about 170,000 clones, 82% seen once. Sequencing used peripheral blood. These receptors originate from a woman in her 70s with acute or convalescent COVID-19. Both conserved end residues are part of each CDR3. The D gene is left open where the match is weak. Size values are once, few and many counts, or a class for expanded clones, and some rows have none.

clone_size	d_call	v_call	j_call	cdr3_aa	cdr3_nt
.	.	TRBV5-1	TRBJ1-1	CASSLGPGTEAFF	TGCGCCAGCAGCTTGGGGCCCGGGACAGAAGCTTTCTTT
.	.	TRBV5-1	TRBJ2-7	CASSLDRAYEQYF	TGCGCCAGCAGCTTGGACAGGGCCTACGAGCAGTACTTC
few	.	TRBV5-4	TRBJ2-1	CASSLGQNEQFF	TGTGCCAGCAGCTTGGGACAGAATGAGCAGTTCTTC
.	.	TRBV6-5	TRBJ1-1	CASSPQVGLEAFF	TGTGCCAGCAGTCCCCAGGTCGGACTTGAAGCTTTCTTT
.	TRBD2	TRBV24-1	TRBJ2-7	CATSDCPRLAGFYEQYF	TGTGCCACCAGTGATTGCCCCCGGCTAGCGGGGTTTTACGAGCAGTACTTC
.	.	TRBV4-3	TRBJ2-5	CASSQDFHRGETQYF	TGCGCCAGCAGCCAAGATTTTCACCGGGGGGAGACCCAGTACTTC
.	.	TRBV15	TRBJ2-2	CATSLGQNTGELFF	TGTGCCACCAGCTTGGGACAGAACACCGGGGAGCTGTTTTTT
.	TRBD2	TRBV28	TRBJ2-1	CASSQLAGIPNNEQFF	TGTGCCAGCAGTCAACTAGCGGGAATACCGAACAATGAGCAGTTCTTC
.	.	TRBV7-9	TRBJ2-5	CASSQQGGWEETQYF	TGTGCCAGCAGCCAGCAGGGGGGATGGGAAGAGACCCAGTACTTC
.	.	TRBV5-5	TRBJ2-3	CASSWARGDTQYF	TGTGCCAGCAGCTGGGCAAGGGGAGATACGCAGTATTTT
.	TRBD2	TRBV10-2	TRBJ2-1	CASSEILFGLAGNNEQFF	TGCGCCAGCAGTGAGATCTTATTCGGTCTAGCGGGGAACAATGAGCAGTTCTTC
.	TRBD1	TRBV6-6	TRBJ1-2	CASRPTGGDYGYTF	TGTGCCAGCAGACCGACAGGGGGCGACTATGGCTACACCTTC
.	.	TRBV28	TRBJ2-7	CASSLRRSAYEQYF	TGTGCCAGCAGTTTAAGGCGGAGTGCCTACGAGCAGTACTTC
.	TRBD1	TRBV7-2	TRBJ2-4	CASSRGDQGARNIQYF	TGTGCCAGCAGCAGAGGCGACCAGGGGGCTAGAAACATTCAGTACTTC
.	.	TRBV6-2/TRBV6-3	TRBJ2-2	CASSPHSNTGELFF	TGTGCCAGCAGTCCCCACAGTAACACCGGGGAGCTGTTTTTT
once	.	TRBV2	TRBJ1-6	CASSRGYSYYNSPLHF	TGTGCCAGCAGCCGAGGGTACTCCTACTATAATTCACCCCTCCACTTT
.	.	TRBV25-1	TRBJ1-6	CASSEWGDSPLHF	TGTGCCAGCAGTGAATGGGGGGATTCACCCCTCCACTTT
.	.	TRBV11-2	TRBJ2-5	CASSLSETQYF	TGTGCCAGCAGCCTAAGTGAGACCCAGTACTTC
.	.	TRBV18	TRBJ1-5	CASSPSGGGGYQPQHF	TGTGCCAGCTCACCTTCCGGGGGCGGGGGCTATCAGCCCCAGCATTTT
.	TRBD2	TRBV19	TRBJ2-7	CASSTAGETAYEQYF	TGTGCCAGTAGTACCGCGGGAGAAACGGCCTACGAGCAGTACTTC
.	.	TRBV7-2	TRBJ2-7	CASSLGSSEQYF	TGTGCCAGCAGCTTAGGCAGTTCCGAGCAGTACTTC
.	.	TRBV4-2	TRBJ1-2	CASSRGPLYGYTF	TGTGCCAGCAGCCGCGGCCCCCTATATGGCTACACCTTC
.	.	TRBV11-2	TRBJ2-4	CASSLIGGYIQYF	TGTGCCAGCAGCTTAATCGGGGGATACATTCAGTACTTC
.	.	TRBV27	TRBJ2-3	CASSLSPPRGAPDTQYF	TGTGCCAGCAGTCTATCACCCCCCCGGGGGGCCCCAGATACGCAGTATTTT
.	.	TRBV6-6	TRBJ1-1	CASRQGEGAFF	TGTGCCAGCAGACAGGGTGAAGGGGCTTTCTTT
.	TRBD1	TRBV18	TRBJ2-4	CASSLTGDQNIQYF	TGTGCCAGCTCACTTACAGGGGACCAAAACATTCAGTACTTC
.	.	TRBV5-1	TRBJ2-1	CASSLDLEVYNEQFF	TGCGCCAGCAGCTTGGATCTAGAGGTCTACAATGAGCAGTTCTTC
.	.	TRBV3-1/TRBV3-2	TRBJ1-5	CASSQAGNQPQHF	TGTGCCAGCAGCCAAGCCGGCAATCAGCCCCAGCATTTT
.	TRBD1	TRBV19	TRBJ1-1	CASSVGTVPEAFF	TGTGCCAGTAGTGTCGGGACAGTTCCTGAAGCTTTCTTT
.	.	TRBV18	TRBJ1-1	CASSPRQITNTEAFF	TGTGCCAGCTCACCACGACAGATTACGAACACTGAAGCTTTCTTT
.	.	TRBV6-2/TRBV6-3	TRBJ1-1	CASSPDGPGTEAFF	TGTGCCAGCAGTCCGGACGGCCCGGGGACTGAAGCTTTCTTT
few	.	TRBV15	TRBJ1-2	CATSRDPSAGYGYTF	TGTGCCACCAGCAGAGATCCTTCGGCGGGATATGGCTACACCTTC
.	.	TRBV6-6	TRBJ2-5	CASILQGVQETQYF	TGTGCCAGCATTTTACAGGGCGTCCAAGAGACCCAGTACTTC
.	.	TRBV28	TRBJ1-5	CASSSTAGNQPQHF	TGTGCCAGCAGCTCGACTGCAGGCAATCAGCCCCAGCATTTT
few	TRBD1	TRBV7-2	TRBJ1-6	CASRQGRDRNSPLHF	TGTGCCAGCAGACAAGGCCGGGACAGGAATTCACCCCTCCACTTT
.	TRBD1	TRBV6-5	TRBJ1-2	CASTVDRGRYTF	TGTGCCAGCACCGTTGACAGGGGACGCTACACCTTC
.	TRBD1	TRBV11-2	TRBJ1-1	CASSFYGQVNTEAFF	TGTGCCAGCAGCTTTTATGGACAGGTGAACACTGAAGCTTTCTTT
.	TRBD2	TRBV19	TRBJ2-1	CASRGEILAGSSLDEQFF	TGTGCCAGTCGGGGGGAGATTCTAGCGGGCTCGTCCCTCGACGAGCAGTTCTTC
.	.	TRBV19	TRBJ2-2	CASSIAQGKTGELFF	TGTGCCAGTAGTATAGCCCAGGGTAAAACCGGGGAGCTGTTTTTT
.	TRBD1	TRBV7-8	TRBJ1-4	CASRRQGANEKLFF	TGTGCCAGCAGACGACAGGGGGCTAATGAAAAACTGTTTTTT
.	TRBD1	TRBV19	TRBJ1-2	CASSSQGGSYGYTF	TGTGCCAGTAGTAGCCAGGGGGGCTCCTATGGCTACACCTTC
.	TRBD1	TRBV7-3	TRBJ1-1	CASSMTGENTEAFF	TGTGCCAGCAGCATGACAGGGGAGAACACTGAAGCTTTCTTT
.	TRBD2	TRBV7-2	TRBJ2-1	CASSPSSGRATNEQFF	TGTGCCAGCAGCCCCTCTAGCGGGAGGGCAACCAATGAGCAGTTCTTC
.	TRBD2	TRBV14	TRBJ2-5	CASSRGAGGGETQYF	TGTGCCAGCAGCCGGGGGGCGGGGGGCGGAGAGACCCAGTACTTC